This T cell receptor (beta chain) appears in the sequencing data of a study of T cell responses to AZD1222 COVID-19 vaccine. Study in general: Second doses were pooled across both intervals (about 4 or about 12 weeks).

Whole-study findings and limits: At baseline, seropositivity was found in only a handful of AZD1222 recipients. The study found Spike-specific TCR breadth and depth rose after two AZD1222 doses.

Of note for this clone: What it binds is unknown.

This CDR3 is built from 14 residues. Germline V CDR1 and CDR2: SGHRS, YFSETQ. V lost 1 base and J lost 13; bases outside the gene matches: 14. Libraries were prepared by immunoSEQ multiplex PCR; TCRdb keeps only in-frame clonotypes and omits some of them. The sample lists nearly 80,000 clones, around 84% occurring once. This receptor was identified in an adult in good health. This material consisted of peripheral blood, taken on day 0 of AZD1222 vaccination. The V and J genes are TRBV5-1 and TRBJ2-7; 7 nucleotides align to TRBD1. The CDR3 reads CASSLTPWTGLPYF. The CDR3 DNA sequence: TGCGCCAGCAGCTTGACCCCATGGACAGGCCTCCCTTACTTC.